This TCR beta chain comes out of a study of cytomegalovirus exposure and HLA in healthy donors. The wider study: The 100 to 150 validation repertoires were reported in a later analysis to have been generated on the same platform as the roughly 670 first-cohort repertoires. Study-level findings and limits: Reportedly, diagnosis of cytomegalovirus status by the classifier showed high specificity and sensitivity. According to the study, about 180 TCR beta chains were cytomegalovirus-associated.

Assay used: immunoSEQ multiplex PCR; TCRdb lists only in-frame clones, some missing. The sample has 97,000 or so clones, less than 95% seen once. Trimming shortened V by 11 bases and J by 11 bases, and 24 bases separated the two germline ends. In germline, CDR1 is LNHNV, CDR2 YYDKDF (reference sequence). The CDR3 extends over 14 amino acids. Turning to this clone: What it recognizes is unknown.

The roughly 120-subject validation cohort, separate from the roughly 670-subject first cohort, included the donors. The source material was PBMCs. The gene calls are TRBV15 and TRBJ1-4; D perhaps matches TRBD1 (6 bases). The sequence was collected from a woman aged 18-29 years in good health and CMV-seronegative. CDR3 in amino acids: CASEEDGTKGKLFF. CDR3 bases: TGTGCCTCAGAGGAAGACGGGACAAAAGGGAAACTGTTTTTT.